This TCR beta chain comes out of a study of blood T cell repertoires in COVID-19. The wider study: Researchers got acute and convalescent COVID-19 samples from the United States, Italy and Spain.

The method was immunoSEQ multiplex PCR; TCRdb's version includes in-frame clones alone and lacks a portion of them. The table lists approximately 250,000 clones, approximately 84% of them singletons, with around 0.97% in the top ten. CDR1 is SGHTA and CDR2 is FQGNSA in the germline V gene. Trimming left V 1 base short and J 8 bases short, with 14 bases between. This CDR3 has 15 amino acids. This TCR was sampled from a man aged 40-55 years with acute or convalescent COVID-19. V is TRBV7-2 and J is TRBJ1-4, with TRBD1 as a possible D gene (5 bases). The sequencing sample was made of peripheral blood. The CDR3 sequence: CASSLGGSGREKLFF. DNA of the CDR3: TGTGCCAGCAGCTTAGGGGGTTCAGGGAGGGAAAAACTGTTTTTT.